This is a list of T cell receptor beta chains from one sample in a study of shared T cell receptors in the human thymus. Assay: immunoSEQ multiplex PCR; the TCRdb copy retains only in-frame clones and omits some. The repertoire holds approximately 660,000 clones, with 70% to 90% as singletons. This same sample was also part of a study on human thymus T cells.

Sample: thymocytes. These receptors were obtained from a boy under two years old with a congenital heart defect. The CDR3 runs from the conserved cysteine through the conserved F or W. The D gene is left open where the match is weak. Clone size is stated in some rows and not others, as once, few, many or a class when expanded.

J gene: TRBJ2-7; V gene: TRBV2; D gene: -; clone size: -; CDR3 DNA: TGTGCCAGCAGGGCCGGGACTGGGTTCTACGAGCAGTACTTC; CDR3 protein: CASRAGTGFYEQYF
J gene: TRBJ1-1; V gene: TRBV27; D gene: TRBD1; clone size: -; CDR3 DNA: TGTGCCAGCCCGCCCGGGACAGCGAACACTGAAGCTTTCTTT; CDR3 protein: CASPPGTANTEAFF
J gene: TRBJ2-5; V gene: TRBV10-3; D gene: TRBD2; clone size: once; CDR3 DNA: TGTGCCATCAGAGGGACTAGCGGGAGTAGTCAAGAGACCCAGTACTTC; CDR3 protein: CAIRGTSGSSQETQYF
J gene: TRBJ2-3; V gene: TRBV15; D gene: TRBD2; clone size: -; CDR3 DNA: TGTGCCACCATCTCGAGGGGTCCTAGCGGAAAGACAGATACGCAGTATTTT; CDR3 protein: CATISRGPSGKTDTQYF
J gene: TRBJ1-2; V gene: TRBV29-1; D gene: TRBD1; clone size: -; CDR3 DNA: TGCAGCGTTGGAAGTGGACAGGGGGCAGGCTATGGCTACACCTTC; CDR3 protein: CSVGSGQGAGYGYTF
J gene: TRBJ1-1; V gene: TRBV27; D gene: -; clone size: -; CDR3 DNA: TGTGCCAGCCAGGGGTCCGGAGGGAACACTGAAGCTTTCTTT; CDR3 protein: CASQGSGGNTEAFF
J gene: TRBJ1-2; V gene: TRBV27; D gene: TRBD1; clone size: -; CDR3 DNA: TGTGCCAGCAGTCCGACCCCGGACAGGCTCTATGGCTACACCTTC; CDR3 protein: CASSPTPDRLYGYTF
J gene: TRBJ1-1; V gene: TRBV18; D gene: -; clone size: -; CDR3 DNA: TGTGCCAGCTCACCAGACAGAGTTAACACTGAAGCTTTCTTT; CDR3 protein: CASSPDRVNTEAFF
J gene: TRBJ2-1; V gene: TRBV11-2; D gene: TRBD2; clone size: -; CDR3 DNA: TGTGCCAGCAGCTTTCGGCGGGAGGGGGGCAATGAGCAGTTCTTC; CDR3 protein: CASSFRREGGNEQFF
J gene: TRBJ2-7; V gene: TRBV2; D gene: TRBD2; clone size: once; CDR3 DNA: TGTGCCAGCAGTGGTACGGGACTAGCGGGGCACTACGAGCAGTACTTC; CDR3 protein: CASSGTGLAGHYEQYF
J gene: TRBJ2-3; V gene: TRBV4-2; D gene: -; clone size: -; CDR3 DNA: TGTGCCAGCAGCCAAGATCTGGCGGAGGTCACAGATACGCAGTATTTT; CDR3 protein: CASSQDLAEVTDTQYF
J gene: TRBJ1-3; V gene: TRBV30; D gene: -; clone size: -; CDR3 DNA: TGTGCCTGGAGTGTACTAGGAAACACCATATATTTT; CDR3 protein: CAWSVLGNTIYF
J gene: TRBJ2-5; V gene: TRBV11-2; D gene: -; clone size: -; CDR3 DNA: TGTGCCAGCAGCTTAGGGTCTGAGCGGTTCCAAGAGACCCAGTACTTC; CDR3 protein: CASSLGSERFQETQYF
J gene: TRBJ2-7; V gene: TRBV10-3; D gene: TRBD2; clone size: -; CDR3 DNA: TGTGCCATTGGTGGGGAGGGACTAGCTTCACACGAGCAGTACTTC; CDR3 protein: CAIGGEGLASHEQYF
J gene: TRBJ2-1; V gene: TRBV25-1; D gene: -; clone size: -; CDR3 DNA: TGTGCCAGCAGTGTCGGGAGATCGGGCTACAATGAGCAGTTCTTC; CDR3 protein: CASSVGRSGYNEQFF
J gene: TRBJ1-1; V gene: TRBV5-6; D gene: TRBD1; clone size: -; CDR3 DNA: TGTGCCAGCAGCCAACCGACAGGGCGGACGAACACTGAAGCTTTCTTT; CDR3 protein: CASSQPTGRTNTEAFF
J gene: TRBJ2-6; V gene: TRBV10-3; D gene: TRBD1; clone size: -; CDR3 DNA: TGTGCCATCAGTGTTGGCCCAGGGGGCTCTGGGGCCAACGTCCTGACTTTC; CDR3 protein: CAISVGPGGSGANVLTF
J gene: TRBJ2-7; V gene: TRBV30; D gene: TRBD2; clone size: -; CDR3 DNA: TGTGCCTGGAGCCTTCTGGCGGGAGTACCCTACGAGCAGTACTTC; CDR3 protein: CAWSLLAGVPYEQYF
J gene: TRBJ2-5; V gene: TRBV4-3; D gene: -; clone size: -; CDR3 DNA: TGCGCCAGCAGCCAAGATAGTGGTCGGGGAAATTGGAAGACCCAGTACTTC; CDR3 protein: CASSQDSGRGNWKTQYF
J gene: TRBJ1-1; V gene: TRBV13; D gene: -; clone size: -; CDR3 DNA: TGTGCCAGCAGCTTAGGGCGGGCTAACACTGAAGCTTTCTTT; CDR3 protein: CASSLGRANTEAFF
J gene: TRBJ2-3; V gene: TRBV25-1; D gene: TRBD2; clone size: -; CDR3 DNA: TGTGCCAGCAGTGGTAATAGCGGGAAGGCTGCAGATACGCAGTATTTT; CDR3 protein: CASSGNSGKAADTQYF
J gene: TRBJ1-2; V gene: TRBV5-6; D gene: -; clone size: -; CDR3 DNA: TGTGCCAGCAGCTTGCAGTTACAGGGTGGTGGCTACACCTTC; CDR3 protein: CASSLQLQGGGYTF
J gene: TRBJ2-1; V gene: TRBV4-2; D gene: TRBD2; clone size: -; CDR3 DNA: TGTGCCAGCAGCCAAAGCGGGAGGACCGACAATGAGCAGTTCTTC; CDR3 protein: CASSQSGRTDNEQFF